The rows below give T cell receptor beta chains drawn from one sample of a study of radiotherapy plus CTLA-4 blockade in lung cancer. Sequenced by immunoSEQ multiplex PCR; TCRdb stores in-frame clones only, minus some. The sample consists of around 37,000 clones, approximately 72% of them appearing once. Sequencing was performed on peripheral blood, taken from a patient treated with radiotherapy plus ipilimumab. These receptors were taken from a human donor with non-small cell lung cancer who had stable disease on radiotherapy plus ipilimumab. CDR3s include the opening cysteine and the closing phenylalanine or tryptophan. Each record gives: clone size, D gene, J gene, V gene, CDR3 DNA, CDR3 protein. D genes are given only for firm matches. Size values are once, few and many counts, or a class for expanded clones, and some rows have none.

size: .
D: .
J: TRBJ1-4
V: TRBV14
DNA: TGTGCCAGCAGCCAAGTGTTGGGGGCTGGAGAAAAACTGTTTTTT
CDR3: CASSQVLGAGEKLFF

size: .
D: TRBD2
J: TRBJ2-1
V: TRBV7-6
DNA: TGTGCCAGCAGTTTCGCGGGGGGGGGCCCTTTTGGTGAGCAGTTCTTC
CDR3: CASSFAGGGPFGEQFF

size: .
D: TRBD1
J: TRBJ1-3
V: TRBV5-1
DNA: TGCGCCAGCAGCCTCACCGGGACAGGGTACGGAAACACCATATATTTT
CDR3: CASSLTGTGYGNTIYF

size: few
D: .
J: TRBJ2-3
V: TRBV20-1
DNA: TGCAGTGCTCCAAACGGGGTCACGCAGTATTTT
CDR3: CSAPNGVTQYF

size: .
D: .
J: TRBJ1-6
V: TRBV5-1
DNA: TGCGCCAGCAGCTTGTTCGGTGCTGGGGCAGGGCCTCTTTCACCCCTCCACTTT
CDR3: CASSLFGAGAGPLSPLHF

size: .
D: .
J: TRBJ1-3
V: TRBV5-1
DNA: TGCGCCAGCAGCTTGGCAGGGATTGGAAACACCATATATTTT
CDR3: CASSLAGIGNTIYF

size: .
D: TRBD2
J: TRBJ2-5
V: TRBV5-4
DNA: TGTGCCAGCAGCTCCCCAGCTAGCGGGGGGGAGGGTCAAGAGACCCAGTACTTC
CDR3: CASSSPASGGEGQETQYF

size: .
D: .
J: TRBJ2-7
V: TRBV6-5
DNA: TGTGCCAGCAGTTACTCGTTTGGACAGAATTACGAGCAGTACTTC
CDR3: CASSYSFGQNYEQYF

size: .
D: TRBD1
J: TRBJ1-2
V: TRBV6-5
DNA: TGTGCCAGCAGTCCCGGGACAGGGGGCACCTATGGCTACACCTTC
CDR3: CASSPGTGGTYGYTF

size: once
D: TRBD1
J: TRBJ1-1
V: TRBV11-3
DNA: TGTGCCAGCAGCTACAGGGGGCAGGGGGACACTGAAGCTTTCTTT
CDR3: CASSYRGQGDTEAFF

size: .
D: TRBD1
J: TRBJ2-5
V: TRBV7-2
DNA: TGTGCCAGCACCTCCCGGGACAGGGAAGAGACCCAGTACTTC
CDR3: CASTSRDREETQYF

size: few
D: .
J: TRBJ1-1
V: TRBV20-1
DNA: TGCAGTGCTGCAGATATTGAAGCTTTCTTT
CDR3: CSAADIEAFF

size: few
D: .
J: TRBJ2-7
V: TRBV6-5
DNA: TGTGCCAGCAGCCGTGACAGGAGAACCTACGAGCAGTACTTC
CDR3: CASSRDRRTYEQYF

size: once
D: .
J: TRBJ1-2
V: TRBV7-6
DNA: TGTGCCAGCAGCTCGCAGGGGAACTATGGCTACACCTTC
CDR3: CASSSQGNYGYTF

size: .
D: .
J: TRBJ1-1
V: TRBV4-3
DNA: TGCGCCAGCAGCCCTGAGAGAGCAGGGGACGGTGAAGCTTTCTTT
CDR3: CASSPERAGDGEAFF

size: .
D: .
J: TRBJ2-7
V: TRBV28
DNA: TGTGCCAGCAGCCGGGGTGGCGGCACCTACGAGCAGTACTTC
CDR3: CASSRGGGTYEQYF

size: .
D: .
J: TRBJ2-3
V: TRBV15
DNA: TGTGCCACCAGCAGGGGTGGGACTGCAGATACGCAGTATTTT
CDR3: CATSRGGTADTQYF

size: .
D: TRBD1
J: TRBJ2-2
V: TRBV7-6
DNA: TGTGCCAGCAGCGCACAGGGGGCGAACACCGGGGAGCTGTTTTTT
CDR3: CASSAQGANTGELFF

size: .
D: TRBD1
J: TRBJ1-2
V: TRBV18
DNA: TGTGCCAGCTCAACGCAAGACAGGGGAGGACGTGGCTACACCTTC
CDR3: CASSTQDRGGRGYTF

size: once
D: .
J: TRBJ2-5
V: TRBV7-3
DNA: TGTGCCAGCAGCCCCACCAGGGGTACGGTGGAGACCCAGTACTTC
CDR3: CASSPTRGTVETQYF

size: .
D: TRBD2
J: TRBJ2-1
V: TRBV29-1
DNA: TGCAGCGTTGATTTTAGCGGGGGGGTTTATGAGCAGTTCTTC
CDR3: CSVDFSGGVYEQFF

size: .
D: .
J: TRBJ2-3
V: TRBV4-1
DNA: TGCGCCAGCAGCCAAGTATCCGCAGGTACGCAGTATTTT
CDR3: CASSQVSAGTQYF

size: .
D: .
J: TRBJ1-1
V: TRBV6-5
DNA: TGTGCCAGCTCGAACAGCAATCTGAACACTGAAGCTTTCTTT
CDR3: CASSNSNLNTEAFF

size: .
D: .
J: TRBJ2-7
V: TRBV5-1
DNA: TGCGCCAGCAGCTTGGCCGGGACACTCTCCTACGAGCAGTACTTC
CDR3: CASSLAGTLSYEQYF

size: .
D: .
J: TRBJ1-1
V: TRBV30
DNA: TGTGCCTTAGCTCCAGAGAACACTGAAGCTTTCTTT
CDR3: CALAPENTEAFF

size: .
D: .
J: TRBJ2-7
V: TRBV6-6
DNA: TGTGCCACCGACGGGGGCTACGAGCAGTACTTC
CDR3: CATDGGYEQYF

size: .
D: TRBD2
J: TRBJ2-1
V: TRBV4-2
DNA: TGTGCCAGCAGCCAAGGGTCCGCCCGGGGGGGTGATGAGCAGTTCTTC
CDR3: CASSQGSARGGDEQFF

size: .
D: .
J: TRBJ1-1
V: TRBV25-1
DNA: TGTGCCAGCTCCCCAGGGGATAGACGGAACACTGAAGCTTTCTTT
CDR3: CASSPGDRRNTEAFF

size: few
D: .
J: TRBJ1-1
V: TRBV9
DNA: TGTGCCAGCAGCCCACGGGGATGGACTGAAGCTTTCTTT
CDR3: CASSPRGWTEAFF

size: .
D: TRBD1
J: TRBJ2-5
V: TRBV10-3
DNA: TGTGCCATCAGTGACGGGACAGGAGCACCAGGGACCCAGTACTTC
CDR3: CAISDGTGAPGTQYF

size: .
D: TRBD1
J: TRBJ1-1
V: TRBV4-1
DNA: TGCGCCAGCAGCCACAGCGGACAGGGGAACACTGAAGCTTTCTTT
CDR3: CASSHSGQGNTEAFF

size: .
D: .
J: TRBJ2-1
V: TRBV10-1
DNA: TGCGCCAGCAGTGACGGGATGGAGCAGTTCTTC
CDR3: CASSDGMEQFF

size: .
D: TRBD1
J: TRBJ2-7
V: TRBV7-9
DNA: TGTGCCAGCAGCTTAGTTTGGACAGGGGGCTTCGACGAGCAGTACTTC
CDR3: CASSLVWTGGFDEQYF

size: .
D: .
J: TRBJ1-2
V: TRBV11-2
DNA: TGTGCCAGCAGCTTAGGGCTCAACTATGGCTACACCTTC
CDR3: CASSLGLNYGYTF

size: .
D: .
J: TRBJ1-2
V: TRBV2
DNA: TGTGCCAGCAGTGAAACAGGAGTTGGCGGCTACACCTTC
CDR3: CASSETGVGGYTF

size: .
D: .
J: TRBJ1-4
V: TRBV7-2
DNA: TGTGCCAGCAGCGGGGGGGGGTACGAAAAACTGTTTTTT
CDR3: CASSGGGYEKLFF

size: .
D: .
J: TRBJ2-3
V: TRBV11-3
DNA: TGTGCCAGCAGCTTAGATCACAGGACAGATACGCAGTATTTT
CDR3: CASSLDHRTDTQYF

size: .
D: TRBD1
J: TRBJ2-5
V: TRBV10-3
DNA: TGTGCCATCAGTGAGAGCACAGGGGTAGAGACCCAGTACTTC
CDR3: CAISESTGVETQYF

size: .
D: TRBD1
J: TRBJ1-2
V: TRBV4-1
DNA: TGCGCCAGCAGCCCTGGGACAGGGCCGGGTGGCTACACCTTC
CDR3: CASSPGTGPGGYTF

size: .
D: TRBD1
J: TRBJ2-1
V: TRBV7-3
DNA: TGTGCCAGCAGACGAGACAGGGGGCCCTACAATGAGCAGTTCTTC
CDR3: CASRRDRGPYNEQFF

size: once
D: TRBD2
J: TRBJ2-3
V: TRBV5-1
DNA: TGCGCCAGCAGCCCGACTAGCGGGGGGACCACAGATACGCAGTATTTT
CDR3: CASSPTSGGTTDTQYF

size: .
D: .
J: TRBJ1-2
V: TRBV7-2
DNA: TGTGCCAGCAGCTTAGGTGCTCCCAGGGAGGGGAGCTACACCTTC
CDR3: CASSLGAPREGSYTF

size: .
D: .
J: TRBJ1-1
V: TRBV7-9
DNA: TGTGCCAGCAGCCAGACAGTGAACACTGAAGCTTTCTTT
CDR3: CASSQTVNTEAFF

size: .
D: .
J: TRBJ2-7
V: TRBV6-5
DNA: TGTGCCAGCAGCAACCGAGGGTATGGGGAGCAGTACTTC
CDR3: CASSNRGYGEQYF

size: .
D: .
J: TRBJ2-5
V: TRBV6-1
DNA: TGTGCCAGCAGTGAAGAGGACTTAAGAGTGGAGACCCAGTACTTC
CDR3: CASSEEDLRVETQYF

size: .
D: .
J: TRBJ1-2
V: TRBV5-1
DNA: TGCGCCAGCAGCGCCTCGAGGGAGGGCTACACCTTC
CDR3: CASSASREGYTF

size: .
D: TRBD2
J: TRBJ2-5
V: TRBV30
DNA: TGTGCCTGGAGTTGGTCTAGCGGGGGGGCCCTGGCCCAGTACTTC
CDR3: CAWSWSSGGALAQYF